What follows are 10 T cell receptor beta chains derived from one specimen sequenced in a study of blood T cells in healthy people across ages. The authors ran a second PCR of about 6 to 11 cycles using a sample-barcoded 5' primer and a J-beta primer mix. TCRdb passed the 5' RACE reads through MiXCR, listing each CDR3 protein once. The sample records about 760,000 distinct CDR3 sequences, 20% to 25% being singletons. This same sample was also taken into another study, of T cells of mothers and their children.

The sequencing sample was made of blood. The receptors here all came from a boy aged 5-17 years in good health.

This chain joins TRBV5-1 and TRBJ1-6; 7 bases are a match to TRBD1. From germline, CDR1 is SGHRS and CDR2 YFSETQ. The CDR3 is made up of 14 amino acids. Trimming at V came to 4 bases and at J to 7 bases, leaving 5 bases not matched to a gene. The CDR3 protein is CASSVGGMNSPLHF. The CDR3 region has the DNA TGCGCCAGCAGCGTAGGGGGCATGAATTCACCCCTCCACTTT.

This clonotype has a handful of counts. The chain has TRBV29-1 and TRBJ2-3; the D gene is possibly TRBD2 (5 bases). This CDR3 has 13 residues. Germline lookup yields CDR1 SQVTM and CDR2 ANQGSEA. V was clipped by 4 bases and J by 4 bases, with 12 bases between them. The CDR3 region is CSVGGRVSDTQYF. In nucleotides, the CDR3 is TGCAGCGTTGGTGGGAGAGTCTCAGATACGCAGTATTTT.

The chain links TRBV4-3 to TRBJ2-2; no clear D. Per the germline V gene, CDR1 is LGHNA and CDR2 is YSLEER. The CDR3 is 14 residues long. The germline V and J ends were trimmed by 0 bases and 6 bases, with 8 bases remaining between them. CDR3 residues: CASSQDGAPGELFF. CDR3 in DNA: TGCGCCAGCAGCCAAGATGGAGCGCCCGGGGAGCTGTTTTTT.

This clonotype turned up a few times. The chain links TRBV15 to TRBJ1-6; D is uncertain. Per germline, CDR1 LNHNV and CDR2 YYDKDF (reference sequence). Trimming shortened V by 1 base and J by 3 bases, and 7 bases separated the two germline ends. This CDR3 contains 15 residues. The CDR3 region is CATSRATGYNSPLHF. The DNA for the CDR3 is TGTGCCACCAGCAGAGCGACGGGCTATAATTCACCCCTCCACTTT.

This clonotype was seen more than once but under ten times. The chain has TRBV3-1 and TRBJ2-5; 7 nucleotides match TRBD1. The V segment lost 5 bases and the J segment 1 base; nucleotides outside the gene matches: 4. Germline assignment: CDR1 LGHDT and CDR2 YNNKEL (reference sequence). CDR3 size: 14 residues. CDR3 residues: CASSLDRSQETQYF. CDR3 DNA sequence: TGTGCCAGCAGCTTGGACAGGTCCCAAGAGACCCAGTACTTC.

The chain has TRBV25-1 and TRBJ2-5; the D is unclear. Germline CDR1 and CDR2: MGHDK and SYGVNS. Trimming stripped 10 bases from V and 5 bases from J, with 11 bases between. This CDR3 has 11 residues. The CDR3 DNA reads TGTGCCACAACCTTCAGGGAGACCCAGTACTTC. This encodes CATTFRETQYF.

This clonotype showed up just a few times. The V call is TRBV28, the J call TRBJ2-4; 9 positions match TRBD1. With V trimmed by 5 bases and J by 2 bases, 7 bases remained unmatched. Looked up from germline, CDR1 is MDHEN and CDR2 is SYDVKM. This CDR3 spans 16 amino acids. CDR3 sequence reads: CASSVAGTGPKNIQYF. CDR3 bases: TGTGCCAGCAGTGTCGCCGGGACAGGGCCCAAAAACATTCAGTACTTC.

This clonotype has just one count. For the CDR3, the DNA is TGTGCCAGCAGCTTAATAGCAGGGGGCGACGAGCAGTACTTC. Translation: CASSLIAGGDEQYF. This sequence joins TRBV7-6 and TRBJ2-7, with 8 bases aligning to TRBD1. CDR1 SGHVS and CDR2 FNYEAQ come from the germline V gene. Trimming cost V 2 bases and J 5 bases; bases outside gene matches: 5. CDR3 length equals 14 residues.

This clonotype has a handful of counts. This chain uses TRBV28 with TRBJ2-5; D gene ambiguous. The J call may not be correct, given that the DNA end is closer to TRBJ2-1. This CDR3 contains 11 residues. Germline CDR1 MDHEN, CDR2 SYDVKM. CDR3 region: CASQTWNEQFF. The DNA for the CDR3 is TGTGCCAGCCAGACGTGGAATGAGCAGTTCTTC.

Worth noting for this clonotype: This clone may be a read error of a much larger clone one base away. V is TRBV10-3 and J is TRBJ2-5; possible D gene TRBD1, 5 bases. Germline CDR1 reads ENHRY; CDR2 reads SYGVKD. Trimming shortened V by 4 bases and J by 5 bases, and 14 bases separated the two germline ends. The CDR3 loop spans 14 amino acids. CDR3 loop: CAISAQGAVETQYF. CDR3 nucleotides: TGTGCCATCAGTGCGCAAGGGGCGGTCGAGACCCAGTACTTC.